Included here is one TCR beta chain sequence, with context. Germline V gene data show CDR1 as WNHNN and CDR2 as SYGVQD (reference sequence). Trimming pared 0 bases from V and 1 base from J, leaving 7 bases between. CDR3 length equals 15 residues. The sample belongs to a study of technical replicates of blood from a handful of donors. Only in-frame clones appear in the TCRdb table, and some are missing; sequencing was by immunoSEQ multiplex PCR. The table has about 100,000 clones, approximately 95% seen once. This receptor was obtained from a human donor in good health. The source material was T cells isolated from PBMCs. The chain carries TRBV10-1 and TRBJ2-1, with D perhaps matching TRBD2 (5 bases). Written as DNA, the CDR3 is TGCGCCAGCAGTGAGTCTGGAGGTTCCTACAATGAGCAGTTCTTC. Encoded protein: CASSESGGSYNEQFF.